Listed below are T cell receptor beta chains from one sample, sequenced in a study of patients and donors after allogeneic stem cell transplantation. TCRdb independently ran MiXCR on the RT-PCR reads; one entry per CDR3 protein. The sample includes about 410,000 distinct CDR3 sequences, 16% seen only once; the top ten take 6.5% to 7.5%. The specimen sequenced was blood, either unsorted or a sorted T cell fraction (not recorded which). These receptors came from a human donor who was either an allogeneic HSCT recipient or a stem cell or donor lymphocyte infusion donor (not recorded which). It is not recorded whose cells these are; they may come from a transplant donor. CDR3s include the opening cysteine and the closing phenylalanine or tryptophan. The D gene is left open where the match is weak. The size entry is marked missing in some rows and otherwise reads once, few, many or a size class.

len	v_gene	abundance	j_gene	d_gene	CDR3aa	CDR3nt
13	TRBV7-2	few	TRBJ2-1	TRBD2	CASSSTSSGSFLF	TGTGCCAGCAGCTCAACCTCTAGCGGGAGTTTTCTCTTC
17	TRBV4-2	few	TRBJ1-2	TRBD1	CASSQDEGQGANYGYTF	TGTGCCAGCAGCCAAGATGAGGGACAGGGGGCGAACTATGGCTACACCTTC
15	TRBV5-1	many	TRBJ2-1	TRBD2	CASSLARTSYNEQFF	TGCGCCAGCAGCTTGGCCAGGACTAGCTACAATGAGCAGTTCTTC
17	TRBV12-3/TRBV12-4	few	TRBJ2-2	TRBD1	CASSLTLGQGTIGELFF	TGTGCCAGCAGTTTAACCCTTGGACAGGGCACAATCGGGGAGCTGTTTTTT
13	TRBV7-2	.	TRBJ1-1	TRBD1	CASSSQGTAVAFF	TGTGCCAGCAGCTCACAGGGGACGGCTGTGGCTTTCTTT
17	TRBV4-1	few	TRBJ2-7	.	CASSQIFGQPSTYEQYF	TGCGCCAGCAGCCAAATATTCGGACAGCCCTCTACCTACGAGCAGTACTTC
16	TRBV20-1	once	TRBJ2-2	.	CSARDPRQGSTGELFF	TGCAGTGCTAGAGATCCGCGGCAGGGGAGCACCGGGGAGCTGTTTTTT
15	TRBV7-9	.	TRBJ1-1	.	CASSSGALGGTEAFF	TGTGCCAGCAGCTCCGGGGCCCTGGGGGGCACTGAAGCTTTCTTT
14	TRBV5-1	few	TRBJ2-3	TRBD2	CASGTSPVKDTQYF	TGCGCCAGCGGGACTAGCCCAGTTAAAGATACGCAGTATTTT
13	TRBV20-1	many	TRBJ2-7	TRBD2	CSGGLAGVYEQYF	TGCAGTGGGGGACTAGCGGGCGTCTACGAGCAGTACTTC
15	TRBV12-3/TRBV12-4	few	TRBJ2-1	.	CASSPFGTPINEQFF	TGTGCCAGCAGTCCCTTCGGGACTCCGATTAATGAGCAGTTCTTC
16	TRBV15	many	TRBJ2-2	.	CATSRDRGITTGELFF	TGTGCCACCAGCAGAGATAGGGGTATCACCACCGGGGAGCTGTTTTTT
12	TRBV7-2	few	TRBJ1-2	TRBD1	CASSFRGRGYTF	TGTGCCAGCAGCTTCAGGGGGCGAGGCTACACCTTC
14	TRBV6-2/TRBV6-3	few	TRBJ1-6	TRBD1	CASSRQGGNSPLHF	TGTGCCAGCAGCAGACAGGGTGGAAATTCACCCCTCCACTTT
14	TRBV5-1	many	TRBJ1-2	TRBD1	CASSYRQGNYGYTF	TGCGCCAGCAGCTACAGACAGGGAAACTATGGCTACACCTTC
12	TRBV7-9	many	TRBJ2-7	.	CASSLEPQEQYF	TGTGCCAGCAGCTTAGAGCCGCAGGAGCAGTACTTC
13	TRBV7-9	few	TRBJ1-6	.	CASSRPMGSPLHF	TGTGCCAGCAGCCGCCCTATGGGTTCACCCCTCCACTTT
13	TRBV27	.	TRBJ2-7	.	CASSLDRRNEQYF	TGTGCCAGCAGTTTGGACCGGAGGAACGAGCAGTACTTC
17	TRBV4-1	.	TRBJ1-1	.	CASSRTQLTGMNTEAFF	TGCGCCAGCAGCCGGACTCAACTAACAGGGATGAACACTGAAGCTTTCTTT
15	TRBV5-1	few	TRBJ2-1	TRBD2	CASSPTSGIFDEQFF	TGCGCCAGCAGCCCGACTAGCGGGATATTCGATGAGCAGTTCTTC
15	TRBV7-9	.	TRBJ1-2	TRBD1	CASSLGTGGDYGYTF	TGTGCCAGCAGCTTAGGGACAGGGGGCGACTATGGCTACACCTTC
13	TRBV7-8	.	TRBJ1-1	.	CASSFPGGGEAFF	TGTGCCAGCAGCTTCCCCGGGGGGGGTGAAGCTTTCTTT
16	TRBV15	.	TRBJ1-5	TRBD1	CATSRKAGGSNQPQHF	TGTGCCACCAGCAGAAAGGCAGGGGGGAGCAATCAGCCCCAGCATTTT
14	TRBV6-1	few	TRBJ1-5	.	CASSPQGPPQPQHF	TGTGCCAGCAGCCCGCAGGGGCCCCCTCAGCCCCAGCATTTT
17	TRBV6-2/TRBV6-3	.	TRBJ2-3	.	CASSYSVRSTSTDTQYF	TGTGCCAGCAGTTACTCGGTGAGGTCTACTAGCACAGATACGCAGTATTTT
14	TRBV12-3/TRBV12-4	many	TRBJ1-2	.	CASSLLMEGYGYTF	TGTGCCAGCAGTTTATTAATGGAGGGCTATGGCTACACCTTC
14	TRBV7-7	few	TRBJ2-1	TRBD1	CASSLGTVGNEQFF	TGTGCTAGCAGCCTCGGGACAGTGGGGAATGAGCAGTTCTTC
15	TRBV14	.	TRBJ2-1	.	CASSLFGSHNNEQFF	TGTGCCAGCAGCCTTTTCGGGTCGCACAACAATGAGCAGTTCTTC
14	TRBV6-2/TRBV6-3	few	TRBJ2-3	.	CASSYRREADTQYF	TGTGCCAGCAGTTACCGGAGGGAGGCAGATACGCAGTATTTT
16	TRBV9	.	TRBJ2-3	TRBD2	CASSSRAGGRTDTQYF	TGTGCCAGCAGCTCCCGAGCGGGGGGCCGGACAGATACGCAGTATTTT
14	TRBV4-1	many	TRBJ2-1	.	CASSHEGTWNEQFF	TGCGCCAGCAGCCATGAGGGAACTTGGAATGAGCAGTTCTTC
13	TRBV7-2	.	TRBJ2-2	.	CASSLEKAGELFF	TGTGCCAGCAGCTTAGAAAAGGCCGGGGAGCTGTTTTTT
15	TRBV11-2	few	TRBJ2-1	TRBD2	CASSLTSGRVNEQFF	TGTGCCAGCAGCTTAACTAGCGGGAGGGTAAATGAGCAGTTCTTC
12	TRBV6-2/TRBV6-3	.	TRBJ2-7	.	CASSRRAYEQYF	TGTGCCAGCAGCCGACGGGCCTACGAGCAGTACTTC
17	TRBV7-2	.	TRBJ2-5	.	CASSLDEYRVAPETQYF	TGTGCCAGCAGCTTAGATGAGTACAGGGTCGCCCCAGAGACCCAGTACTTC
15	TRBV5-1	.	TRBJ2-3	TRBD1	CASRPGQGAGDTQYF	TGCGCCAGCAGACCCGGACAGGGGGCAGGGGATACGCAGTATTTT
15	TRBV4-1	.	TRBJ2-2	.	CASSQGRANTGELFF	TGCGCCAGCAGCCAAGGCAGGGCGAACACCGGGGAGCTGTTTTTT
13	TRBV12-3/TRBV12-4	many	TRBJ2-2	.	CASVHLGGGELFF	TGTGCCAGCGTTCATCTGGGGGGCGGGGAGCTGTTTTTT
13	TRBV5-1	many	TRBJ2-5	.	CASRLAGQETQYF	TGCGCCAGCAGGCTCGCGGGCCAAGAGACCCAGTACTTC
14	TRBV29-1	few	TRBJ2-1	.	CSVHESPLPNEQFF	TGCAGCGTCCACGAGTCCCCCCTCCCCAATGAGCAGTTCTTC
13	TRBV11-3	.	TRBJ2-1	.	CASSFQGHNEQFF	TGTGCCAGCAGCTTTCAGGGGCATAATGAGCAGTTCTTC
16	TRBV11-3	few	TRBJ2-7	.	CASSSSGTHKGYEQYF	TGTGCCAGCAGCTCGTCCGGGACGCATAAGGGGTACGAGCAGTACTTC
15	TRBV12-3/TRBV12-4	few	TRBJ1-1	.	CASSLRRGQNTEAFF	TGTGCCAGCAGTTTAAGGAGGGGCCAGAACACTGAAGCTTTCTTT
18	TRBV11-2	few	TRBJ1-6	TRBD1	CASSLPGTGNFYNSPLHF	TGTGCCAGCAGCCTACCTGGGACAGGGAACTTCTATAATTCACCCCTCCACTTT
11	TRBV18	few	TRBJ1-4	.	CASSPGRGLFF	TGTGCCAGCTCACCCGGTAGGGGACTGTTTTTT
14	TRBV12-5	few	TRBJ2-1	.	CASGLVHRQNEQFF	TGTGCTAGTGGTTTGGTACACAGGCAGAATGAGCAGTTCTTC
14	TRBV2	few	TRBJ1-2	.	CASSPGRRPYGYTF	TGTGCCAGCAGCCCGGGACGCCGCCCCTATGGCTACACCTTC
14	TRBV29-1	.	TRBJ1-4	.	CSVAPPGYNEKLFF	TGCAGCGTCGCCCCCCCAGGATATAATGAAAAACTGTTTTTT
15	TRBV24-1	few	TRBJ1-2	TRBD1	CATSDEGQGARGYTF	TGTGCCACCAGTGATGAGGGACAGGGGGCGCGTGGCTACACCTTC
15	TRBV27	.	TRBJ2-3	.	CASSLWLANTDTQYF	TGTGCCAGCAGTTTGTGGCTAGCGAACACAGATACGCAGTATTTT
15	TRBV12-3/TRBV12-4	.	TRBJ1-1	.	CARSRGQGINTEAFF	TGTGCCAGAAGCCGCGGGCAAGGCATCAACACTGAAGCTTTCTTT
15	TRBV5-1	many	TRBJ1-1	.	CASSLEGGRHTEAFF	TGCGCCAGCAGCTTGGAAGGAGGGAGGCACACTGAAGCTTTCTTT
13	TRBV20-1	.	TRBJ1-2	TRBD1	CSARFRGLGGYTF	TGCAGTGCTAGGTTCAGGGGGCTAGGTGGCTACACCTTC
16	TRBV9	.	TRBJ2-3	.	CASSVAGQTVGDTQYF	TGTGCCAGCAGCGTAGCAGGACAAACTGTAGGGGATACGCAGTATTTT
18	TRBV24-1	few	TRBJ2-1	TRBD1	CATRPGDRSTARGNEQFF	TGTGCCACCAGGCCGGGGGACAGGAGTACAGCTAGAGGGAATGAGCAGTTCTTC